The 12 T cell receptor beta chains in this list originate from one sample, sequenced in a study of Graves' ophthalmopathy and Graves' hyperthyroidism. Using RNA transcripts, the TCR beta CDR3 regions were amplified. HTBI primers served in a first-round RT-PCR, which a second-round multiplex PCR followed. TCRdb redid the calling of the multiplex PCR reads with MiXCR, one entry per CDR3 protein. In the table there are 600,000 to 650,000 distinct CDR3 sequences, about a fifth of which are singletons. The sequenced sample consisted of peripheral blood. These receptor sequences come from a woman aged 18-29 years with stable Graves' hyperthyroidism. Some clones in this sample may be carry-over from other donors' samples.

The rearrangement uses TRBV28 and TRBJ2-5; D unresolved. Trimming left V 2 bases short and J 2 bases short, with 9 bases between. Per the germline V gene, CDR1 is MDHEN and CDR2 is SYDVKM. The CDR3 totals 14 residues. Written as DNA, the CDR3 is TGTGCCAGCAGTTTAGCTCACCTACAAGAGACCCAGTACTTC. This translates into CASSLAHLQETQYF. Full variable domain (remainder filled in from reference TRBV28 and TRBJ2-5): DVKVTQSSRYLVKRTGEKVFLECVQDMDHENMFWYRQDPGLGLRLIYFSYDVKMKEKGDIPEGYSVSREKKERFSLILESASTNQTSMYLCASSLAHLQETQYFGPGTRLLVL.

This clonotype was counted many times. The chain recombines TRBV6-1 with TRBJ2-7; 7 bases line up with TRBD2. CDR3 length: 17 amino acids. Germline CDR1 MNHNS, CDR2 SASEGT. Germline trimming cut 1 base from V and 5 bases from J; bases unmatched to any gene: 14. The CDR3 nucleotides are TGTGCCAGCAGTGAAGGGGGGATGAGACTAGCTTCCCACGAGCAGTACTTC. Encoded protein: CASSEGGMRLASHEQYF.

This clonotype was seen a few times. The chain couples TRBV24-1 to TRBJ2-5, with D uncertain. This CDR3 spans 13 amino acids. Between the trimmed V and J ends, which lost 7 bases and 4 bases, there was a span of 12 bases. Per the germline V gene, CDR1 is KGHDR and CDR2 is SFDVKD. The CDR3 sequence is CATRPNYRETQYF. For the CDR3, the DNA is TGTGCCACCAGGCCCAACTACCGAGAGACCCAGTACTTC.

The V call is TRBV7-9, the J call TRBJ1-1, with D tentatively TRBD1 (5 bases). The CDR3 totals 10 residues. With 10 bases removed from V and 11 bases from J, the gap between germline ends came to 14 bases. Germline loops: CDR1 SEHNR, CDR2 FQNEAQ (reference sequence). CDR3 nucleotides: TGTGCCACCCAGGGACCCTACGCTTTCTTT. It yields the protein CATQGPYAFF. Full variable domain (rest looked up from reference TRBV7-9 and TRBJ1-1): DTGVSQNPRHKITKRGQNVTFRCDPISEHNRLYWYRQTLGQGPEFLTYFQNEAQLEKSRLLSDRFSAERPKGSFSTLEIQRTEQGDSAMYLCATQGPYAFFGQGTRLTVV.

The V call is TRBV28, the J call TRBJ1-2, with a weak D call TRBD1 (6 bases). From germline, CDR1 is MDHEN and CDR2 SYDVKM. Trimming pared 5 bases from V and 4 bases from J, leaving 11 bases between. The CDR3 contains 13 residues. The CDR3 DNA reads as TGTGCCAGCAGTCAACGGACAGCCTATGGCTACACCTTC. Translation: CASSQRTAYGYTF.

This clonotype was recorded at least ten times. This chain connects TRBV27 to TRBJ1-2; 10 bases are shared with TRBD1. The CDR3 extends over 13 amino acids. CDR1 and CDR2 from the germline V gene are MNHEY and SMNVEV (reference sequence). V dropped 3 bases and J dropped 6; count of bases not matched to a gene: 1. The CDR3 nucleotides are TGTGCCAGCAGTTTGACAGGGGGCGATGGCTACACCTTC. It specifies CASSLTGGDGYTF.

In its sample, this clonotype was seen a few times. This sequence may be a read error, since a much larger clone differs from it by one base. The CDR3 DNA is TGCGCCAGCAGCCAAGGGAGGGGTACCCAAGGGACCCAGTACTTC. Its protein is CASSQGRGTQGTQYF. The genes are TRBV4-1 and TRBJ2-5; D is possibly TRBD2 (6 bases). The germline gives CDR1 MGHRA, CDR2 YSYEKL. The CDR3 is made up of 15 amino acids.

This chain uses TRBV12-3 or TRBV12-4 with TRBJ2-5; 7 bases agree with TRBD1. The CDR3 contains 15 residues. V was pared by 4 bases and J by 0 bases, with 5 bases of the junction left unmatched. The CDR3: CASSSKDRYQETQYF. CDR3 in DNA: TGTGCCAGCAGTTCAAAGGACAGGTACCAAGAGACCCAGTACTTC.

This clonotype appeared a few times. The chain joins TRBV13 to TRBJ2-7; D not resolved. Germline-derived CDR1 and CDR2 are PRHDT and FYEKMQ (reference sequence). Trimming removed 5 bases from V and 6 bases from J, with 14 bases in between. This CDR3 comprises 13 residues. This chain's CDR3 is CASSHSPRSEQYF. DNA for the CDR3: TGTGCCAGCAGCCATTCCCCCCGGTCCGAGCAGTACTTC.

The J gene is TRBJ1-1, the V gene TRBV12-3 or TRBV12-4; D call uncertain. The V and J ends lost 6 bases and 3 bases respectively, with 8 bases between them. This CDR3 region has 12 residues. CDR3 protein: CASSEYYTEAFF. DNA of the CDR3: TGTGCCAGCAGCGAATATTACACTGAAGCTTTCTTT.

The genes are TRBV3-1 and TRBJ2-5; a weak D match, TRBD2 (5 bases). This CDR3 is built from 15 residues. V lost 3 bases and J 0 bases, leaving 11 bases between the germline ends. CDR1 and CDR2 (germline): LGHDT, YNNKEL (reference sequence). CDR3 sequence reads: CASSQLWRDQETQYF. The CDR3, as DNA: TGTGCCAGCAGCCAGTTGTGGCGGGACCAAGAGACCCAGTACTTC.

This clonotype occurred a few times. The rearrangement links TRBV5-4 to TRBJ2-7; a possible D gene is TRBD2 (5 bases). CDR1 and CDR2 from the germline V gene are SGHNT and YYREEE (reference sequence). The CDR3 sequence is 16 residues long. V lost 0 bases and J 1 base, leaving 14 bases between the germline ends. The CDR3: CASSLAGSLVSYEQYF. CDR3 DNA: TGTGCCAGCAGCTTGGCTGGGAGCCTAGTTTCCTACGAGCAGTACTTC. Full variable domain (missing parts from reference TRBV5-4 and TRBJ2-7): ETGVTQSPTHLIKTRGQQVTLRCSSQSGHNTVSWYQQALGQGPQFIFQYYREEENGRGNFPPRFSGLQFPNYSSELNVNALELDDSALYLCASSLAGSLVSYEQYFGPGTRLTVT.